The 2 T cell receptor beta chains below all came from one sample that was sequenced in a study of T cells in Graves' hyperthyroidism and ophthalmopathy. TCR beta CDR3 sequences were amplified from RNA transcripts. Primed by the HTBI set, a first-round RT-PCR was run on the TCR CDR3. From the multiplex PCR reads, TCRdb called clonotypes with MiXCR, one entry per CDR3 protein. The data show under 40,000 distinct CDR3 sequences, under 60% seen once. The sequenced sample was blood. These receptors were obtained from a man aged 35-49 years with Graves' ophthalmopathy.

The rearrangement uses TRBV19 and TRBJ2-3, with D unresolved. V shed 8 bases and J shed 5 bases, with 5 bases lying between them. The CDR3 has 10 residues. Germline V CDR1 and CDR2: LNHDA, SQIVND (reference sequence). The CDR3 region is CASGRDTQYF. The DNA for the CDR3 is TGTGCCAGTGGGCGAGATACGCAGTATTTT.

This clonotype came up many times. V is TRBV7-2 and J is TRBJ2-2; no reliable D call. Germline CDR1 and CDR2: SGHTA and FQGNSA. Trimming removed 0 bases from V and 6 bases from J, with 2 bases in between. CDR3 size: 12 residues. CDR3 sequence: CASSLAAGELFF. In nucleotides, the CDR3 is TGTGCCAGCAGCTTAGCGGCCGGGGAGCTGTTTTTT.